The present entry profiles one T cell receptor beta chain with its context. Its specificity is not known. The same CDR3 can be traced to other DNA sequences in this sample. Naive CD8 cells, CD45RO-negative and positively selected for CCR7, excluded terminally differentiated effector memory CD45RA+ cells. Clones were sequenced by immunoSEQ multiplex PCR, and TCRdb holds only the in-frame ones, with some missing. The sample yields just over 2,000,000 clones, over 85% seen once. CDR3 size: 14 residues. The junction had 0 bases not matched to a gene; V was cut back by 3 bases and J by 1 base. The germline CDR1 and CDR2 sequences are GTSNPN and SVGIG (reference sequence). The data stem from a study of shared clonotypes between healthy human individuals. Study outcomes and limitations: Researchers found naive subsets generally carried larger estimated richness than memory subsets. The study found about 5% of naive CD4 clonotypes shared across several donors.

This receptor was obtained from a man aged 18 to 35 in good health. Source material: naive CD8+ T cells sorted from blood. The rearrangement joins TRBV30 to TRBJ2-3, with 11 bases matching TRBD2. The CDR3 protein is CAWRLAGGTDTQYF. The CDR3 DNA reads TGTGCCTGGAGACTAGCGGGAGGCACAGATACGCAGTATTTT.